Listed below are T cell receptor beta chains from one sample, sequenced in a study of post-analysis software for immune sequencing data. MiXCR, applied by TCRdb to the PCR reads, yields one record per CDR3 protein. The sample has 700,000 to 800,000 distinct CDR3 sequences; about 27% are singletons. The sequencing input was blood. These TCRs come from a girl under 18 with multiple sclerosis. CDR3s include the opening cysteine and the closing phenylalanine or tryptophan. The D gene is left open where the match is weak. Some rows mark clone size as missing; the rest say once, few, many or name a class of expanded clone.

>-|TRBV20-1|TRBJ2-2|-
TGCAGTGCTAGTCGAAACACCGGGGAGCTGTTTTTT
CSASRNTGELFF
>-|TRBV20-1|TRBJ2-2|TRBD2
TGCAGTGCTCTTCTAGCGGGGTTCACCGGGGAGCTGTTTTTT
CSALLAGFTGELFF
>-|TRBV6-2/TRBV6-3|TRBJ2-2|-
TGTGCCAGCAGTTACAGGCCGCAGAACACCGGGGAGCTGTTTTTT
CASSYRPQNTGELFF
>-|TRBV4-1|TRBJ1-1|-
TGCGCCAGCAGCCTAGAAGGAGTGTTGGACACTGAAGCTTTCTTT
CASSLEGVLDTEAFF
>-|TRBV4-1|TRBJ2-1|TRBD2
TGCGCCAGCAGCTCTTCTTGGGGGGGGTCCTACAATGAGCAGTTCTTC
CASSSSWGGSYNEQFF
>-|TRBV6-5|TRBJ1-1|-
TGTGCCAGCAGGTCCTACACTGAAGCTTTCTTT
CASRSYTEAFF
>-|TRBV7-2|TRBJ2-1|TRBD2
TGTGCCAGCAGCTCTGGACTAGCGGAGGGCAATGAGCAGTTCTTC
CASSSGLAEGNEQFF
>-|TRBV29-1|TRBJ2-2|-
TGCAGCGTGGATCAGGGAGGCAACACCGGGGAGCTGTTTTTT
CSVDQGGNTGELFF
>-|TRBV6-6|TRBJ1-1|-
TGTTCCAGCAGCCGCGGGTCGATGAACACTGAAGCTTTCTTT
CSSSRGSMNTEAFF
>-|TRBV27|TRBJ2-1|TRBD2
TGTGCCAGCTCTAGCGGACACTCTACCTACAATGAGCAGTTCTTC
CASSSGHSTYNEQFF
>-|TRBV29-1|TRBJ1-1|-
TGCGGCACACAAAGGACAGCCGAGAACACTGAAGCTTTCTTT
CGTQRTAENTEAFF
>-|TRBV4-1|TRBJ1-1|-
TGCGCCAGCAGCCAAGACTCGACGTCAAGCTCTGAAGCTTTCTTT
CASSQDSTSSSEAFF
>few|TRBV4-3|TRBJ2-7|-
TGCGCCAGCAGCCAAGATAGGTCTGGTCTCTACGAGCAGTACTTC
CASSQDRSGLYEQYF
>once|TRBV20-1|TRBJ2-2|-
TGCAGTGCTAGAGACGGGGGAACCGGGGAGCTGTTTTTT
CSARDGGTGELFF
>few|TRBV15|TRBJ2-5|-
TGTGCCACCAGCAGACCCTCGCCGGGCCAAGAGACCCAGTACTTC
CATSRPSPGQETQYF
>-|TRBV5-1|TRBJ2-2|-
TGCGCCAGCGTACCGACAGCGACGAACACCGGGGAGCTGTTTTTT
CASVPTATNTGELFF
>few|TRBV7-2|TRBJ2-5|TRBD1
TGTGCCAGCAGCTCACCGGGACAGAGAAGCCAAGAGACCCAGTACTTC
CASSSPGQRSQETQYF
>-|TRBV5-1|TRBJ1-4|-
TGCGCCAGCAGCTTAACAGTGAATAATGAAAAACTGTTTTTT
CASSLTVNNEKLFF
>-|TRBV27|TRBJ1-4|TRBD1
TGTGCCAGCAGTTTACGGGCAGGGGGGGATGAAAAACTGTTTTTT
CASSLRAGGDEKLFF
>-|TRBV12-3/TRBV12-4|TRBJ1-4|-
TGTGCCAGCAGCCGGGGACCGGGCGGGGATGAAAAACTGTTTTTT
CASSRGPGGDEKLFF
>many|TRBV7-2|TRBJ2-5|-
TGTGCCAGCAGCTTAGGACGTGGTGAGACCCAGTACTTC
CASSLGRGETQYF
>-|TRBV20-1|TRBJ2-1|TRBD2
TGCTCTTGGGGGGGAGGGGTGAACCATGAGCAGTTCTTC
CSWGGGVNHEQFF
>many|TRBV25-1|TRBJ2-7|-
TGTGCCAGCAGTGGTTTCGTACCCCCCGCCGAGCAGTACTTC
CASSGFVPPAEQYF
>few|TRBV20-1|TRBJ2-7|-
TGCAGTGCTAGAGTTAGGAGAACAGTGAGCTCCTACGAGCAGTACTTC
CSARVRRTVSSYEQYF
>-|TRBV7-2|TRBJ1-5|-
TGTGCCAGCAGCTTTGCCAGGACAAATCAGCCCCAGCATTTT
CASSFARTNQPQHF
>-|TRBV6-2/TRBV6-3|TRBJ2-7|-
TGTGCCAGCAGTTATTATGGCGAGCAGTACTTC
CASSYYGEQYF
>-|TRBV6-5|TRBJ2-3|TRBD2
TGTGCCAGCAGTTACTCGGCGGGGGTAACAGATACGCAGTATTTT
CASSYSAGVTDTQYF
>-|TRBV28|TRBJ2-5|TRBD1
TGTGCCAGCAGTCAAAAATTCGGACCGGGACAGGGGAGACAAGAGACCCAGTACTTC
CASSQKFGPGQGRQETQYF
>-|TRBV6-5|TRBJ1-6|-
TGTGCCAGCAGGGCAGGAGGGGCCAATTCACCCCTCCACTTT
CASRAGGANSPLHF
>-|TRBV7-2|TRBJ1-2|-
TGTGCCAGCATCCCCCCCGGGGCGAGGGACGGCTACACCTTC
CASIPPGARDGYTF
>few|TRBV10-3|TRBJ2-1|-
TGTGCCATCAGTAAAGACAAGTACAATGAGCAGTTCTTC
CAISKDKYNEQFF
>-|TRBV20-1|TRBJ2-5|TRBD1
TGCAGTGCTAGAGGGTTTCAGGGGGCGGGTGAGACCCAGTACTTC
CSARGFQGAGETQYF
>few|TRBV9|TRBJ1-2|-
TGTGCCAGCAGCGTAGACCAGGTCCCCTCTTATGGCTACACCTTC
CASSVDQVPSYGYTF
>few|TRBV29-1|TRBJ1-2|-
TGCAGCGTTAACCGGGACATGGTTTCGTTTGGCTACACCTTC
CSVNRDMVSFGYTF
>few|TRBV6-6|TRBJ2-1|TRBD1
TGTGCCAGCAGTTACTGGGGGACAGAAGAGACCCAGTTCTTC
CASSYWGTEETQFF
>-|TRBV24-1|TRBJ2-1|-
TGTGCCACCAGTGGGATAGCGGAAGAGCAGTTCTTC
CATSGIAEEQFF
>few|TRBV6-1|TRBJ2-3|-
TGTGCCAGCAGTGGTCTGATGGCGGATACGCAGTATTTT
CASSGLMADTQYF
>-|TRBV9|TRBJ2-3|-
TGTGCCAGCAGCCCCCGGACGGTCACAGATACGCAGTATTTT
CASSPRTVTDTQYF
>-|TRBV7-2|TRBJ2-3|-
TGTGCCAGCAGCTCCGGTCCCTCTCCGGGGGCGCAGTATTTT
CASSSGPSPGAQYF
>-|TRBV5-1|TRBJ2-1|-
TGCGCCAGCAGCCCCGGGGATCCACCCTACAATGAGCAGTTCTTC
CASSPGDPPYNEQFF
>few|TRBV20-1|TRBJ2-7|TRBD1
TGCAGTAGGGACAGGTTTTCCTACGAGCAGTACTTC
CSRDRFSYEQYF
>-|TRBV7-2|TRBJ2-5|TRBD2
TGTGCCAGCAGCTTCGGCGGGAGCTCGGAGACCCAGTACTTC
CASSFGGSSETQYF
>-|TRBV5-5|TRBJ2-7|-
TGTGCCAGCAGCCCACTCGTTACGGGGACCTACGAGCAGTACTTC
CASSPLVTGTYEQYF
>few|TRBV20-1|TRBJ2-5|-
TGCAGTGCTAGCCCCTTCGACACGGCCAGGTACCAAGAGACCCAGTACTTC
CSASPFDTARYQETQYF
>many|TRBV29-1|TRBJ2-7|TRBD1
TGCAGCGTGCAACTCGGGACAGGTCCCTACGAGCAGTACTTC
CSVQLGTGPYEQYF
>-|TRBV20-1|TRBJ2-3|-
TGCAGTGCTAACAACCCCCTAGGAGACAATACGCAGTATTTT
CSANNPLGDNTQYF
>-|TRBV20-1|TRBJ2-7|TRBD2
TGCAGTGCTAGTTCATTGACTAGCGGGAACTACGAGCAGTACTTC
CSASSLTSGNYEQYF
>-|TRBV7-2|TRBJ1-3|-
TGTGCCAGCAGTCCCCAGAGCGGATCTGGAAACACCATATATTTT
CASSPQSGSGNTIYF
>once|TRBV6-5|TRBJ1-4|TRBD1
TGTGCCAGCAGTTACGTCAGGGGGCGAGGAAAACTGTTTTTT
CASSYVRGRGKLFF
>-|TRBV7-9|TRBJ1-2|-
TGTGCCAGCAGCCCACGTCGGGATAGCTATGGCTACACCTTC
CASSPRRDSYGYTF
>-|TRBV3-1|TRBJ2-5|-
TGTGCCAGCAGCCAAGATCTTACGGGCCAGTACTTC
CASSQDLTGQYF
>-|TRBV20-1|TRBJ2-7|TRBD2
TGCAGTGCTTGCCCAACCACTAGCGGCTCCTACGAGCAGTACTTC
CSACPTTSGSYEQYF